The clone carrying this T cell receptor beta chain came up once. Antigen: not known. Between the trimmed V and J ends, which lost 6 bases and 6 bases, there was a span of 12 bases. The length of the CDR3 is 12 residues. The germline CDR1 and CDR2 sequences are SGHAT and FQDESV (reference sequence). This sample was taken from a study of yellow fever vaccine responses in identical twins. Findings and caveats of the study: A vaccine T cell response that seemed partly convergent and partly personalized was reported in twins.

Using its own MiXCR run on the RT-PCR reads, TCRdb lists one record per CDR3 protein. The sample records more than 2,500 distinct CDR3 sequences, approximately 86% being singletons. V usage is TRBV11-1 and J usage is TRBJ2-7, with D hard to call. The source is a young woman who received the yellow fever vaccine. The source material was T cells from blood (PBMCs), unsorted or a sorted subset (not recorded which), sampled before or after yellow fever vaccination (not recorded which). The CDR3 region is CASSLLGGEQYF. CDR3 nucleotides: TGTGCCAGCAGTCTCCTGGGCGGCGAGCAGTACTTC.